The present T cell receptor beta chain was sequenced within a study of regulatory T cells in long-lasting Graves disease. In the study overall: Patients with new Graves' disease had used antithyroid drugs below 3 months. Study results and limitations: Fewer public clonotypes were shared by new patients (around 990) than by persistent patients (2,741). Persistent Graves' patients showed a TCR diversity that was lower than that of newly diagnosed ones.

Combining iRepertoire HTBI primers with Arm-PCR of CDR3 regions, the authors built TCR beta libraries. TCRdb reanalysed the multiplex PCR reads using MiXCR and keeps one entry per CDR3 protein. The sample consists of 500,000 or so distinct CDR3 sequences, around 15% of them appearing once. Worth noting for this clonotype: No antigen is known for it.

The time point here: newly diagnosed GD, antithyroid drugs for less than 3 months. Extracted RNA from PBMCs served as the source of the TCR library. Guidelines of the American Thyroid Association were used to diagnose Graves' disease. This CDR3 is built from 15 residues. Germline V gene lookup returns CDR1 WSHSY and CDR2 SAAADI. V was cut by 4 bases and J by 8 bases, with 20 bases left in between. These data also formed part of another study, on T cells in Graves' hyperthyroidism and ophthalmopathy.

The TCR sequence derives from a woman between 50 and 59 years old with Graves disease. The sequenced sample was peripheral blood mononuclear cells (PBMCs), obtained at new diagnosis, from a patient treated with antithyroid drugs. The V gene is TRBV10-2, the J gene TRBJ1-2, with D perhaps TRBD1 (6 bases). CDR3 bases: TGCGCCAGCAGTGGTTCCCTGTGGGGGGCGAGCGGCTACACCTTC. This sequence encodes CASSGSLWGASGYTF.